This TCR beta chain was captured by sequencing in a study of spatial heterogeneity in lung cancer. About the research overall: The approximately 78 donors had untreated early-stage non-small cell lung cancer. Where available, sequencing covered follow-up PBMC samples, taken at a median of approximately 2 years after resection. Detection consistently captured more beta-chain sequences than alpha-chain sequences.

With V trimmed by 5 bases and J by 0 bases, 2 bases remained unmatched. The CDR3 sequence is 15 residues long. The time point: blood at routine non-recurrence follow-up after resection. Whole RNA obtained from tumor, nontumor lung or frozen PBMC underwent sequencing without sorting. This clonotype was recorded many times. TCRdb re-derived calls from the 5' RACE reads in MiXCR, one entry per CDR3 protein. The profile covers roughly 26,000 distinct CDR3 sequences, with approximately 6% appearing a single time and roughly 21% taken by the ten largest. Source: PBMCs, taken at follow-up. The chain recombines TRBV12-3 or TRBV12-4 with TRBJ2-1; TRBD2 agrees at 9 bases. This sequence was found in a male donor with early-stage non-small cell lung cancer. The CDR3 region is CASSLSGSSYNEQFF. The CDR3 DNA sequence: TGTGCCAGCAGTCTTAGCGGGAGCTCCTACAATGAGCAGTTCTTC.